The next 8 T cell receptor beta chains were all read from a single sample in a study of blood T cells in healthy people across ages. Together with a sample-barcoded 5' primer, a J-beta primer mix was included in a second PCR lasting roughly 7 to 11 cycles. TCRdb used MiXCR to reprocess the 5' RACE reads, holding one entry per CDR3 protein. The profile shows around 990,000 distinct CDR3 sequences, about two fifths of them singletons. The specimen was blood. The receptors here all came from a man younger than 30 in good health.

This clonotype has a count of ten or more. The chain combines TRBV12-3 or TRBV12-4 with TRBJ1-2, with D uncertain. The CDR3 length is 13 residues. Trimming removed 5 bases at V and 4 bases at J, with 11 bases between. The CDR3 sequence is CASSPRGSYGYTF. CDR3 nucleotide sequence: TGTGCCAGCAGTCCCCGCGGGAGCTATGGCTACACCTTC.

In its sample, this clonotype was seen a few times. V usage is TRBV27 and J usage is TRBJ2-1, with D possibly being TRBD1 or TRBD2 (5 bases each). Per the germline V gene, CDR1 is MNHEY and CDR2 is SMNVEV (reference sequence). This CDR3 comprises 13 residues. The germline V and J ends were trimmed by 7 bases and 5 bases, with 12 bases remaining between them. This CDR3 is CASTPRGDNEQFF. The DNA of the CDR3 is TGTGCCAGCACCCCTAGAGGGGACAATGAGCAGTTCTTC.

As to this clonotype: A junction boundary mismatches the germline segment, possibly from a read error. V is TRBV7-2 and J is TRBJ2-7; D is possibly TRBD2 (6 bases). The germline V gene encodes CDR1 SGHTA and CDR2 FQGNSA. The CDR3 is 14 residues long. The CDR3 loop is CVSSLIREAYEQYF. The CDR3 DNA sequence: TGTGTCAGCAGCTTAATCAGGGAGGCCTACGAGCAGTACTTC.

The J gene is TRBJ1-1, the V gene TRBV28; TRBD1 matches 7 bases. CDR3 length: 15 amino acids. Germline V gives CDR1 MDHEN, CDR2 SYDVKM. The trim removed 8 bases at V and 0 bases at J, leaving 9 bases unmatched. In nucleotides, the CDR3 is TGTGCCAGCCAGGGGGGCGAAGGAATGAACACTGAAGCTTTCTTT. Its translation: CASQGGEGMNTEAFF.

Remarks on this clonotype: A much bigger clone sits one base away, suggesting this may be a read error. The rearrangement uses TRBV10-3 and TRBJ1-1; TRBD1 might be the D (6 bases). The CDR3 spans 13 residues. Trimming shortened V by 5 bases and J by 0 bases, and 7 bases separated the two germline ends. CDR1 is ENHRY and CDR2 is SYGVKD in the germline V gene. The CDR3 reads CAISRTVNTEAFF. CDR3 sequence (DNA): TGTGCCATCAGTAGGACAGTGAACACTGAAGCTTTCTTT.

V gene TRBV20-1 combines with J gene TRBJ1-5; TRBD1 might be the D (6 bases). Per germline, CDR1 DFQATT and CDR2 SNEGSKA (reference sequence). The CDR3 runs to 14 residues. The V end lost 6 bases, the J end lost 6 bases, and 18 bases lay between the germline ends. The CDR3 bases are TGCAGTGCAACCTATAGGGGGGGTCGTCAGCCCCAGCATTTT. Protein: CSATYRGGRQPQHF.

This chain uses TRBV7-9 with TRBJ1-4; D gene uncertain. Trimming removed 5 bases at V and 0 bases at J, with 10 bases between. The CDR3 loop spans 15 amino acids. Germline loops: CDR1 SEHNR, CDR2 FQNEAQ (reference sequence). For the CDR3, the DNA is TGTGCCAGCAGCATCCGGCCCACAACTAATGAAAAACTGTTTTTT. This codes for CASSIRPTTNEKLFF. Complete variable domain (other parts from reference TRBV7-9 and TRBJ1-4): DTGVSQNPRHKITKRGQNVTFRCDPISEHNRLYWYRQTLGQGPEFLTYFQNEAQLEKSRLLSDRFSAERPKGSFSTLEIQRTEQGDSAMYLCASSIRPTTNEKLFFGSGTQLSVL.

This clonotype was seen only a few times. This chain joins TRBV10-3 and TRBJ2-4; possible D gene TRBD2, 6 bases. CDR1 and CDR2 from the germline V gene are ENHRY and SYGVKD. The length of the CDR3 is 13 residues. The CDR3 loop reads CSSRGDGGNIQYF. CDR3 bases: TGTTCCTCCAGAGGGGACGGGGGTAACATTCAGTACTTC.